At least ten counts were recorded for the clone carrying this T cell receptor beta chain. Through a sample-barcoded 5' primer and a J-beta primer mix, a second PCR was run for about 6 to 12 cycles. Every single cDNA molecule received a tag from a template-switch adaptor with 12 random nucleotides. Per-sample output comprised a minimum of 2.5 million paired-end reads containing CDR3. TCRdb passed the 5' RACE reads through MiXCR, listing each CDR3 protein once. Of roughly 800,000 distinct CDR3 sequences in the sample, about 34% were seen once. The data were obtained in a study of blood T cells in healthy people across ages. The wider study: Capture by template switching was about one barcoded beta molecule per two T cells.

Every sample gave at least 6 micrograms of total RNA when it was extracted. The TCR comes from a man aged 18 to 30 in good health. The sequenced sample consisted of blood.

In nucleotides, the CDR3 is TGTGCCAGCAGTTATCTCGGGGCTTCTGGGAATGAGCAGTTCTTC. Its protein is CASSYLGASGNEQFF. The chain carries TRBV12-3 or TRBV12-4 and TRBJ2-1; either TRBD1 or TRBD2 may fit D (5 bases each). The ends were cut back, 4 bases at V and 7 bases at J, with 17 bases in the middle. The CDR3 sequence is 15 residues long.